This T cell receptor beta chain comes out of a study of human T cells and chemical hapten exposure. Findings and caveats of the study: Counts of TCRs above 1 in 1000 frequency stayed unchanged with DPC sensitization.

Described time point: healthy volunteer bleed at 2 weeks. The starting material, unfractionated whole blood, was used for total RNA extraction. This clonotype came up a few times. What it recognizes is unknown. As the library was built, unique molecular identifiers were attached to individual cDNA molecules. Authors' analysis steps: Sample TCR totals centred on a median of 95,638, ranging roughly 20,000 to 690,600. MiXCR was run by TCRdb on the RACE reads, yielding one entry per CDR3 protein. These V and J calls originate from TCRdb's pipeline instead of the authors' own analysis. The table lists roughly 48,000 distinct CDR3 sequences, roughly 4.5% of them singletons. Germline V gene sequence: CDR1 WSHSY, CDR2 SAAADI. The length of the CDR3 is 13 residues. The V gene lost 8 bases and the J gene lost 4 bases, with 14 bases spanning the gap.

The chain joins TRBV10-2 to TRBJ1-1; D is possibly TRBD1 (6 bases). The sequencing input was whole blood. The TCR was taken from a human donor in good health. Some clones in this sample may be carry-over from other donors' samples. The CDR3: CASLRGYGTEAFF. As DNA, the CDR3 is TGCGCCAGCCTGAGGGGGTATGGCACTGAAGCTTTCTTT.